This TCR beta chain appears in the sequencing data of a study of metastatic and nonmetastatic thyroid tumors. Sample share makes this clone medium-sized. No antigen is known for it. CDR1 is MNHNS, CDR2 SASEGT, per germline. The CDR3 is made up of 14 amino acids. V shed 8 bases and J shed 3 bases, with 16 bases lying between them. Treatment of any kind had been given to no patient before thyroid surgery. Overall study findings and caveats: Malignant thyroid tumors reportedly exceeded benign nodules significantly in TCR beta diversity, with the difference appearing in blood and tumor.

With MiXCR, TCRdb called clones anew from the PCR reads. The sample includes about 20,000 clones, less than 30% of them seen just once. Sample: tumor tissue. The sequence was collected from a female donor with papillary thyroid cancer or a benign thyroid nodule (not recorded which). Some clones in this sample may be carry-over from other donors' samples. This chain joins TRBV6-1 and TRBJ1-1; a possible D gene is TRBD1 (5 bases). In DNA, the CDR3 is TGTGCCAGCGGGGACGGACCCGGGCACACTGAAGCTTTCTTT. This gives the protein CASGDGPGHTEAFF.